Sequencing of this T cell receptor (beta chain) was carried out in a study of Graves' ophthalmopathy and Graves' hyperthyroidism. The wider study: If no ophthalmopathy appeared within 18 months of follow-up, hyperthyroidism was termed stable. Study conclusions and caveats: Blood also held most thyroid clonotypes expanded above 0.001 frequency.

This CDR3 has 11 residues. Deletions cut 5 bases from V and 10 bases from J, with 11 bases between. Germline CDR1 is MNHEY and CDR2 is SVGAGI. The TCR beta CDR3 regions underwent amplification from RNA transcripts. Second-round multiplex PCR came after a first-round RT-PCR that employed HTBI primers. One entry per CDR3 protein results from TCRdb running MiXCR on the multiplex PCR reads. The sample consists of a few hundred thousand distinct CDR3 sequences, 35% to 45% of them appearing once. This clonotype has a count of ten or more. Its specificity is not known. Exclusion criteria comprised other autoimmune diseases, uncontrolled infections, pregnancy or lactation in patients. Clinical symptoms, serum thyroxine, TRAb, thyroid ultrasound and orbital computed tomography determined diagnosis.

The gene calls are TRBV6-5 and TRBJ1-1; D remains ambiguous. Material: peripheral blood or thyroid tissue (not recorded which). The clonotype was recovered from an adult man with Graves' hyperthyroidism. The CDR3 loop is CASSPGFGAFF. The CDR3 DNA is TGTGCCAGCAGTCCGGGGTTCGGAGCTTTCTTT.